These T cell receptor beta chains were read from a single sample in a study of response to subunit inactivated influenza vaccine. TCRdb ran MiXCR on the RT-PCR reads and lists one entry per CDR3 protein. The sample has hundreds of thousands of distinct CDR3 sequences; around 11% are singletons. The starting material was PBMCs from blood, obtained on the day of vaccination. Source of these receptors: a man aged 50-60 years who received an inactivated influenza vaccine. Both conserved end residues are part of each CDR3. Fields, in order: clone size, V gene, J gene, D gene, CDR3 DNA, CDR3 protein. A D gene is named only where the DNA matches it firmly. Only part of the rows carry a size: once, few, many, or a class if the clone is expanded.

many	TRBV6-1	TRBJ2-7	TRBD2	TGTGCCAGCACCTGGACTAGCGGGCCCTACGAGCAGTACTTC	CASTWTSGPYEQYF
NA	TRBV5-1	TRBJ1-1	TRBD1	TGCGCCAGCTTGGGACAGGGGGGCACTGAAGCTTCCTTT	CASLGQGGTEASF
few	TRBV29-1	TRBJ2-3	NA	TGCAGCGTTGAAGAGGGGGGAGATACGCAGTATTTT	CSVEEGGDTQYF
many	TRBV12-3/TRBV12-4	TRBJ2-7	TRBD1	TGTGCCAGCAGTTTCGGTCAGGGGGCCAACGAGCAGTACTTC	CASSFGQGANEQYF
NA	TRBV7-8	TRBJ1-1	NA	TGTGCCAGCAGCTTAATGGCCTCTCGGGGCAACACTGAAGCTTTCTTT	CASSLMASRGNTEAFF
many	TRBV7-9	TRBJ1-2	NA	TGCGCCAGCAGCTTGGCGGATTATGGCTACACCTTC	CASSLADYGYTF
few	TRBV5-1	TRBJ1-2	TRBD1	TGCGCCAGCAGCAGAGACAGGGGGCTTGATGGGGGCTACACCTTC	CASSRDRGLDGGYTF
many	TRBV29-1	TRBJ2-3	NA	TGCAGCGTAGGTGGTGGCAGCCGTCCTAGCACAGATACGCAGTATTTT	CSVGGGSRPSTDTQYF
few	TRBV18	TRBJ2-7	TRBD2	TGTGCCAGCTCGTATACACAGGGACTAGCGGGGATTAGCTCCTACGAGCAGTACTTC	CASSYTQGLAGISSYEQYF
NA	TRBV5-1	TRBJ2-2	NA	TGCGCCAGCAGTGAGGGACTGGTGAACACCGGGGAGCTGTTTTTT	CASSEGLVNTGELFF
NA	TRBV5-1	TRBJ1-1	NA	TGCGCCAGCAGCCACACACTAGGGGGTAAGAACACTGAAGCTTTCTTT	CASSHTLGGKNTEAFF
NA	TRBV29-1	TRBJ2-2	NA	TGCAGCGTGATGGAAAGGCCGAAGGGGGGATGGAACACCGGGGAGCTGTTTTTT	CSVMERPKGGWNTGELFF
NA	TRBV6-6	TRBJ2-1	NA	TGTGCCAGTACGGGGGGCTATGAGCAGTTCTTC	CASTGGYEQFF
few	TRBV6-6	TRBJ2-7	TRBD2	TGTGCCAGCCTAGCGGGAGTTATCTACGAGCAGTACTTC	CASLAGVIYEQYF